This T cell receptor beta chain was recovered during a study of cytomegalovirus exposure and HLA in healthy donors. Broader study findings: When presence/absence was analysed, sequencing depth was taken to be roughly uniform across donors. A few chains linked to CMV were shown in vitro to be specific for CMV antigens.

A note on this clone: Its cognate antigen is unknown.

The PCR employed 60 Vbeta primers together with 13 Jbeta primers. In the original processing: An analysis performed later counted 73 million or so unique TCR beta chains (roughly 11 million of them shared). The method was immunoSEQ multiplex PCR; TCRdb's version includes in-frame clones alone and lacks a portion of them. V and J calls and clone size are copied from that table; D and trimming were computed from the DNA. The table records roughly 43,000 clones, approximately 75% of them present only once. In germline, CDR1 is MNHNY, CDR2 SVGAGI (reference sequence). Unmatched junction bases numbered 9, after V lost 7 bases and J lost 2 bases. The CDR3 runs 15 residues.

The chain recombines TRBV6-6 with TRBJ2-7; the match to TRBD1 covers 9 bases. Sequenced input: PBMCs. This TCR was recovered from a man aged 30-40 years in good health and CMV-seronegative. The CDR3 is CASTDTGGTTYEQYF. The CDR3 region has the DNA TGTGCCAGCACCGATACAGGGGGCACGACCTACGAGCAGTACTTC.